These 29 T cell receptor beta chains originate from one sample sequenced in a study of cytomegalovirus exposure and HLA in healthy donors (dated by TCRdb to 2017 to 2019). Library preparation used the immunoSEQ multiplex PCR assay. A mixture of 60 forward primers for TCR Vbeta segments and 13 reverse primers for TCR Jbeta segments was used in the multiplex PCR. Sourced from immuneACCESS, this table was stored by TCRdb with only in-frame sequences that have V and J called. A share of the clones is absent; for the studies checked, an unresolved V gene accounts for under half, and the remainder has no known explanation. Here the sample has fewer than 90,000 clones; roughly four fifths occur a single time. The ten largest clones add up to 3.7% of the sample. The material sequenced was PBMCs. These receptors were collected from a young man in good health and CMV-seronegative.

This chain uses TRBV18 with TRBJ1-3; the match to TRBD1 covers 8 bases. CDR3 length equals 16 residues. Losses at the gene ends were 3 bases for V and 2 bases for J; bases not matched to a gene: 6. Germline loops: CDR1 KGHSH, CDR2 LQKENI. The CDR3 nucleotides read TGTGCCAGCTCACCGTTGGAACAGGGGGCTGGAAACACCATATATTTT. As protein: CASSPLEQGAGNTIYF.

The rearrangement uses TRBV6-5 and TRBJ2-1, with 13 bases aligning to TRBD2. V gave up 0 bases and J gave up 5 bases; unmatched junction bases: 1. CDR1 is MNHEY, CDR2 SVGAGI, per germline. CDR3 length equals 16 residues. The CDR3 spells CASSYSGTSGDNEQFF. CDR3 nucleotides: TGTGCCAGCAGTTACTCTGGGACTAGCGGGGACAATGAGCAGTTCTTC.

There are a few counts of this clone. Other DNA sequences from this sample encode an identical CDR3 as well. The J gene is TRBJ2-7, the V gene TRBV4-1, with no clear D. CDR1 and CDR2 from the germline V gene are MGHRA and YSYEKL. The CDR3 covers 16 residues. Between the trimmed V and J ends, which lost 0 bases and 1 base, there was a span of 13 bases. This CDR3 reads CASSQDWPGGSYEQYF. The CDR3 nucleotides are TGCGCCAGCAGCCAAGATTGGCCGGGTGGGTCCTACGAGCAGTACTTC.

This chain links TRBV28 with TRBJ1-1; D unresolved. The CDR3 loop spans 15 amino acids. V lost 6 bases and J 1 base, leaving 15 bases between the germline ends. The germline V gene has CDR1 MDHEN and CDR2 SYDVKM. The CDR3 here is CASRTSGLANTEAFF. CDR3 coding DNA: TGTGCCAGCAGAACAAGCGGGTTGGCGAACACTGAAGCTTTCTTT.

The V gene is TRBV18, the J gene TRBJ2-7; 8 bases agree with TRBD1. V trimming: 0 bases; J trimming: 12 bases; junction bases outside the gene matches: 7. Germline lookup yields CDR1 KGHSH and CDR2 LQKENI. The CDR3 spans 13 residues. CDR3 bases: TGTGCCAGCTCACCACCACAGGGGGGCGCTTGGTACTTC. Translation gives CASSPPQGGAWYF.

This clone was seen more than once but under ten times. The chain combines TRBV28 with TRBJ2-2, with D possibly TRBD1 on 5 matching bases. There are 17 residues in the CDR3. V shed 1 base and J shed 1 base, with 13 bases lying between them. Germline CDR1 is MDHEN and CDR2 is SYDVKM. CDR3 nucleotide sequence: TGTGCCAGCAGTTTATTGGTATTGGACAAGAACACCGGGGAGCTGTTTTTT. Encoded protein: CASSLLVLDKNTGELFF.

The chain couples TRBV6-4 to TRBJ2-3; 9 nucleotides align to TRBD2. The CDR3 spans 15 residues. Trimming cost V 2 bases and J 5 bases; bases outside gene matches: 5. The germline V gene encodes CDR1 MRHNA and CDR2 SNTAGT. CDR3 bases: TGTGCCAGCAGTGACGGAGAGCGGGAGGTAGATACGCAGTATTTT. Translating gives CASSDGEREVDTQYF.

This chain connects TRBV2 to TRBJ1-2, with TRBD1 matching over 10 bases. V shed 7 bases, J shed 4 bases, and the junction held 12 bases outside the gene matches. This CDR3 is 16 amino acids long. Per germline, CDR1 SNHLY and CDR2 FYNNEI. The CDR3 loop is CASTPGQGSFSYGYTF. Written as DNA, the CDR3 is TGTGCCAGCACCCCGGGACAGGGGTCATTTAGCTATGGCTACACCTTC.

This clone was seen more than once but under ten times. The chain joins TRBV6-1 to TRBJ2-7; D is unresolved. The CDR3 spans 14 residues. V lost 4 bases and J lost 6, with 16 bases in between. Germline CDR1 reads MNHNS; CDR2 reads SASEGT. Here the CDR3 reads CASSGLPLNSEQYF. The CDR3, as DNA: TGTGCCAGCAGTGGACTTCCCCTGAACTCCGAGCAGTACTTC.

This clone was found once. The chain uses TRBV5-8 and TRBJ2-7; a possible D gene is TRBD2 (6 bases). Germline loops: CDR1 SGHTS, CDR2 YDEGEE. V lost 5 bases to trimming and J lost 4 bases, with 16 bases between them. This CDR3 is built from 14 residues. The CDR3, as DNA: TGTGCCAGCAGGCTCGGGGGTGTCGGGTACGAGCAGTACTTC. This codes for CASRLGGVGYEQYF.

This clone appeared a single time. The chain is built from TRBV10-2 and TRBJ1-1; D is ambiguous. With 0 bases removed from V and 7 bases from J, the gap between germline ends came to 9 bases. The CDR3 runs to 13 residues. The germline CDR1 and CDR2 sequences are WSHSY and SAAADI. The CDR3 DNA is TGCGCCAGCAGTGAGTCTCAGCGGAGTGAAGCTTTCTTT. It specifies CASSESQRSEAFF.

This clone appeared a few times. The chain carries TRBV19 and TRBJ2-3; 7 bases line up with TRBD1. The CDR3 has 16 amino acids. J was trimmed by 3 bases and V by 4 bases; bases with no gene match: 10. Germline CDR1 is LNHDA and CDR2 is SQIVND (reference sequence). The CDR3 DNA is TGTGCCAGTAGTAGCATAGAGGGGGCGTCGACAGATACGCAGTATTTT. It encodes CASSSIEGASTDTQYF.

The CDR3, as DNA: TGTGCCAGCAGCCAAACTAGGGAGAAAGCCACAGATACGCAGTATTTT. This codes for CASSQTREKATDTQYF. This chain links TRBV14 with TRBJ2-3, with TRBD2 as a possible D gene (5 bases). V dropped 2 bases and J dropped 2 bases, with 14 bases sitting between them. This CDR3 region has 16 residues. Germline CDR1 SGHDN, CDR2 FVKESK.

The rearrangement links TRBV5-4 to TRBJ2-7; TRBD1 matches 8 bases. The germline gives CDR1 SGHNT, CDR2 YYREEE (reference sequence). CDR3 size: 14 residues. The V and J ends lost 4 bases and 2 bases, in that order; junction bases with no gene match: 5. CDR3 loop: CASSPGQGAYEQYF. Here the CDR3 DNA reads TGTGCCAGCAGCCCAGGACAGGGCGCCTACGAGCAGTACTTC.

As for this clone: Other DNA sequences in the sample encode the same CDR3. The chain is built from TRBV5-4 and TRBJ2-5; 12 positions agree with TRBD2. CDR1 SGHNT and CDR2 YYREEE come from the germline V gene (reference sequence). J gave up 3 bases and V 0 bases, and 0 bases lay outside the gene matches. The CDR3 is 15 residues long. CDR3: CASSLGLAGEETQYF. In DNA form, the CDR3 reads TGTGCCAGCAGCTTGGGACTAGCGGGAGAAGAGACCCAGTACTTC.

The chain uses TRBV6-1 and TRBJ1-2; 9 bases map to TRBD1. This CDR3 region has 14 residues. Trimming removed 5 bases from V and 7 bases from J; junction bases left unmatched: 8. Germline values: CDR1 MNHNS, CDR2 SASEGT. This CDR3 reads CASSPRDRASGYTF. CDR3 in DNA: TGTGCCAGCAGTCCCCGGGACAGGGCCAGTGGCTACACCTTC.

The genes are TRBV5-4 and TRBJ2-6, with D perhaps matching TRBD1 (8 bases). CDR1 is SGHNT, CDR2 YYREEE, per germline (reference sequence). The CDR3 runs to 18 residues. V was pared by 3 bases and J by 0 bases, with 16 bases between. CDR3 nucleotide sequence: TGTGCCAGCAGCTGGGGGGGACAGGTCAACTCTGGGGCCAACGTCCTGACTTTC. This translates into CASSWGGQVNSGANVLTF.

This CDR3 is CAIRGQGRGLAGVGEQFF. The CDR3 DNA follows: TGTGCCATCAGGGGACAGGGCAGGGGACTAGCGGGAGTGGGGGAGCAGTTCTTC. The chain recombines TRBV10-3 with TRBJ2-1, with 14 bases lining up with TRBD2. Germline V gives CDR1 ENHRY, CDR2 SYGVKD. Unmatched junction bases numbered 17, after V lost 6 bases and J lost 10 bases. The CDR3 covers 18 residues.

V usage is TRBV6-5 and J usage is TRBJ1-1, with D hard to call. Trimming stripped 7 bases from V and 5 bases from J, with 17 bases between. The germline V gene has CDR1 MNHEY and CDR2 SVGAGI. The CDR3 length is 14 residues. This CDR3 is CASKGDGLATEAFF. The CDR3 bases are TGTGCCAGCAAAGGAGACGGATTAGCGACTGAAGCTTTCTTT.

The V and J genes are TRBV30 and TRBJ2-7, with D hard to call. The length of the CDR3 is 13 residues. V was trimmed by 2 bases and J by 7 bases, leaving 15 bases between them. CDR1 is GTSNPN and CDR2 is SVGIG in the germline V gene (reference sequence). CDR3 residues: CAWSFQAVGEQYF. CDR3 coding DNA: TGTGCCTGGAGTTTCCAAGCTGTCGGGGAGCAGTACTTC.

The chain has TRBV19 and TRBJ1-6, with a possible D match to TRBD1 (6 bases). The V and J ends lost 6 bases and 3 bases respectively, with 12 bases between them. In germline, CDR1 is LNHDA, CDR2 SQIVND (reference sequence). This CDR3 is 15 amino acids long. As DNA, the CDR3 is TGTGCCAGTAGAGACCTGACAGGCTATAATTCACCCCTCCACTTT. It is translated as CASRDLTGYNSPLHF.

The sample holds one count of this clone. This chain uses TRBV2 with TRBJ2-7; TRBD2 aligns across 8 bases. V lost 4 bases and J lost 6; bases outside the gene matches: 8. CDR1 and CDR2 from the germline V gene are SNHLY and FYNNEI. The CDR3 is made up of 14 amino acids. CDR3 bases: TGTGCCAGCAGTGCGGTTAGCGGGGCCCTCGAGCAGTACTTC. This translates into CASSAVSGALEQYF.

For this clone: The final CDR3 position lacks the conserved phenylalanine or tryptophan, pointing to a likely read error. It is unclear where the CDR3 begins or ends on the DNA, so no DNA is shown, and the CDR3 is as TCRdb lists it. The V gene is TRBV27, the J gene TRBJ1-2. The CDR3 has 11 residues if both end residues are counted. CDR1 is MNHEY and CDR2 is SMNVEV in the germline V gene (reference sequence). CDR3 sequence: CASSSWGGGEL.

The chain is built from TRBV5-1 and TRBJ1-1, with D perhaps matching TRBD1 (6 bases). V dropped 0 bases and J dropped 2 bases, with 11 bases sitting between them. CDR1 and CDR2 (germline): SGHRS, YFSETQ. The length of the CDR3 is 15 residues. DNA of the CDR3: TGCGCCAGCAGCTTGGTTGGACAGACAAACACTGAAGCTTTCTTT. Protein: CASSLVGQTNTEAFF.

This clone was seen once. The chain links TRBV2 to TRBJ1-6; possibly TRBD1 for D (6 bases). The V gene lost 8 bases and the J gene lost 7 bases, with 15 bases spanning the gap. CDR1 is SNHLY, CDR2 FYNNEI, per germline. The CDR3 loop spans 14 amino acids. The CDR3 DNA is TGTGCCAGCGGCGTCAGGGGTTCCAATTCACCCCTCCACTTT. Encoded protein: CASGVRGSNSPLHF. Full variable domain (outside the CDR3, taken from reference TRBV2 and TRBJ1-6): EPEVTQTPSHQVTQMGQEVILRCVPISNHLYFYWYRQILGQKVEFLVSFYNNEISEKSEIFDDQFSVERPDGSNFTLKIRSTKLEDSAMYFCASGVRGSNSPLHFGNGTRLTVT.

This clone appeared a single time. This rearrangement joins TRBV30 to TRBJ1-3; maybe TRBD1 (5 bases). Looked up from germline, CDR1 is GTSNPN and CDR2 is SVGIG (reference sequence). The CDR3 runs to 15 residues. V was shortened by 0 bases and J by 4 bases, with 13 bases between the two germline ends. The CDR3 loop is CAWSVQAGSGNTIYF. The CDR3 nucleotides are TGTGCCTGGAGTGTACAAGCAGGGTCAGGAAACACCATATATTTT.

The rearrangement uses TRBV7-9 and TRBJ2-3; TRBD2 might be the D (5 bases). V lost 5 bases to trimming and J lost 4 bases, with 13 bases between them. The CDR3 is made up of 14 amino acids. Germline CDR1 and CDR2: SEHNR and FQNEAQ (reference sequence). This CDR3 is CASSPGRGADTQYF. DNA for the CDR3: TGTGCCAGCAGCCCCGGACGGGGAGCAGATACGCAGTATTTT.

The V gene is TRBV7-9, the J gene TRBJ2-5; no clear D. The CDR3 has 13 residues. The germline gives CDR1 SEHNR, CDR2 FQNEAQ (reference sequence). Trimming removed 3 bases at V and 5 bases at J, with 10 bases between. The CDR3 DNA follows: TGTGCCAGCAGCTTGTACCTAAAGGAGACCCAGTACTTC. Translating gives CASSLYLKETQYF.

This clone came up once. V and J are TRBV29-1 and TRBJ2-5; TRBD1 matches 7 bases. The end of the DNA fits TRBJ2-7 better, so the J call may be wrong. The CDR3 consists of 14 residues. Germline V CDR1 and CDR2: SQVTM, ANQGSEA. CDR3 coding DNA: TGCAGCGTTACCACCGGGACAGCGCCCTACGAGCAGTACTTC. Its protein is CSVTTGTAPYEQYF.